This TCR beta chain was profiled in a study of T cells in Graves' hyperthyroidism and ophthalmopathy. With V trimmed by 3 bases and J by 6 bases, 4 bases remained unmatched. In germline, CDR1 is LNHDA, CDR2 SQIVND (reference sequence). This CDR3 has 14 residues. The source material, RNA transcripts, was used to amplify TCR beta CDR3 regions. Researchers ran a first-round RT-PCR on the TCR CDR3 using the HTBI primer set. One entry per CDR3 protein, called by TCRdb with MiXCR from the multiplex PCR reads. This sample yields 600,000 or so distinct CDR3 sequences, of which approximately 15% are seen a single time; roughly 7% belongs to the top ten.

The sample taken for sequencing was blood. The J gene is TRBJ2-7, the V gene TRBV19, with 11 bases matching TRBD1. This receptor was identified in a woman in her late teens or twenties with Graves' ophthalmopathy. This CDR3 reads CASSIGTGGGEQYF. CDR3 DNA: TGTGCCAGTAGTATCGGGACAGGGGGTGGCGAGCAGTACTTC.